This record looks at one T cell receptor (beta chain) sequence and its context. Looked up from germline, CDR1 is MNHEY and CDR2 is SVGAGI. V dropped 2 bases and J dropped 2 bases, with 6 bases sitting between them. The CDR3 runs to 14 residues. In the original workflow: Amplification with reference gene primers provided the estimates of nucleated cell counts. The protocol was immunoSEQ multiplex PCR, while the TCRdb copy is restricted to in-frame clones and leaves out a portion. The D gene and trimming were derived from the DNA, and the V and J assignments and clone size from that table. The table has about 210,000 clones, about 83% seen once. The sample belongs to a study of blood T cell repertoires in COVID-19.

This chain joins TRBV6-5 and TRBJ2-2; maybe TRBD1 (5 bases). The specimen was peripheral blood. The origin of this receptor is a woman aged 50 to 65 with active or convalescent COVID-19. CDR3 bases: TGTGCCAGCAGTTACGGGGCAAACACCGGGGAGCTGTTTTTT. Residues: CASSYGANTGELFF.